A selection of T cell receptor beta chains follows, all from one sample in a study of response to subunit inactivated influenza vaccine. A single record per CDR3 protein comes from TCRdb applying MiXCR to the RT-PCR reads. Altogether 400,000 to 650,000 distinct CDR3 sequences are present, roughly 7.6% being singletons, with the ten largest covering around 12%. This material consisted of PBMCs from blood, taken roughly 24 months after vaccination. The receptors were gathered from a man between 50 and 75 years old who received an inactivated influenza vaccine. The CDR3 runs from the conserved cysteine through the conserved F or W. D genes are given only for firm matches. Some rows mark clone size as missing; the rest say once, few, many or name a class of expanded clone.

V,length,size,D,J,DNA,CDR3
TRBV20-1,14,-,TRBD1,TRBJ2-5,TGCAGTGCTACAAGACAGGGGGCTCAAGAGACCCAGTACTTC,CSATRQGAQETQYF
TRBV20-1,13,-,-,TRBJ2-2,TGCAGTGCTAGTATCCCGGGGTCCGGGGAGCTGTTTTTT,CSASIPGSGELFF
TRBV11-2,16,few,TRBD2,TRBJ2-1,TGTGCCAGCAGATCGATAACTAGCGGGGGACTCAATGAGCAGTTCTTC,CASRSITSGGLNEQFF
TRBV5-6,14,few,-,TRBJ2-3,TGTGCCAGCAGCGCAAGACAGTCAAGAGATACGCAGTATTTT,CASSARQSRDTQYF
TRBV29-1,13,many,-,TRBJ1-1,TGCAGCGTCGCTGGGGGGGCGTGGACTGAAGCTTTCTTT,CSVAGGAWTEAFF
TRBV10-3,14,-,TRBD1,TRBJ1-1,TGTGCCATCACCGCGACAGGGGTGAACACTGAAGCTTTCTTT,CAITATGVNTEAFF
TRBV9,14,few,-,TRBJ2-3,TGTGCCAGCAGCGATAGACGGAGCACAGATACGCAGTATTTT,CASSDRRSTDTQYF
TRBV20-1,17,few,TRBD2,TRBJ2-3,TGCAGTGCTAACCCTAGCGGGGGGGCCACTAGCACAGATACGCAGTATTTT,CSANPSGGATSTDTQYF
TRBV5-1,13,few,-,TRBJ2-5,TGCGCCAGCAGCTTAATGGCCCAAGAGACCCAGTACTTC,CASSLMAQETQYF
TRBV5-5,14,few,-,TRBJ1-5,TGTGCCAGCAGCCCCGGTATCGGGAAACTGCCCCAGCATTTT,CASSPGIGKLPQHF
TRBV11-1,14,few,-,TRBJ1-1,TGTGCCAGCAGCTTATCTAAGAAGAACACTGAAGCTTTCTTT,CASSLSKKNTEAFF
TRBV7-2,16,few,TRBD2,TRBJ2-7,TGTGCCAGCAGCTTTGTAGCGGGCCCGTACTCCTACGAGCAGTACTTC,CASSFVAGPYSYEQYF
TRBV24-1,15,few,-,TRBJ2-3,TGTGCCACCAGTGGCCGACAGATTAGCACAGATACGCAGTATTTT,CATSGRQISTDTQYF
TRBV7-8,16,many,-,TRBJ2-5,TGTGCCAGCAGTCCGCGGCCTTTACCCTTACAAGAGACCCAGTACTTC,CASSPRPLPLQETQYF
TRBV12-3/TRBV12-4,15,few,-,TRBJ1-5,TGTGCCAGCAGCTCAAATGGGGCAAGCAATCAGCCCCAGCATTTT,CASSSNGASNQPQHF
TRBV3-1,14,-,TRBD1,TRBJ1-2,TGTGCCAGCAGCCAAGATGACAGGGCCTATGGCTACACCTTC,CASSQDDRAYGYTF
TRBV20-1,14,many,TRBD2,TRBJ2-7,TGCAGTGCTACCGGACTAGCTGCAAACTACGAGCAGTACTTC,CSATGLAANYEQYF
TRBV10-3,12,many,-,TRBJ2-5,TGTGCCATCAGTGAGGGGATGGAGACCCAGTACTTC,CAISEGMETQYF
TRBV7-2,14,many,-,TRBJ2-4,TGTGCCAGCAGCCTTGCGCTAGCCAAAAACATTCAGTACTTC,CASSLALAKNIQYF
TRBV5-1,16,few,-,TRBJ2-4,TGCGCCAGCAGATTTGTCGGGGAAGGAGCCAAAAACATTCAGTACTTC,CASRFVGEGAKNIQYF
TRBV7-2,17,-,TRBD2,TRBJ2-1,TGTGCCAGCAGCTTAACGGGGGGCGGGAGGGCCGACAATGAGCAGTTCTTC,CASSLTGGGRADNEQFF
TRBV20-1,15,-,TRBD2,TRBJ2-3,TGCAGTGCTAGAGGGACTAGGCCCGGCACAGATACGCAGTATTTT,CSARGTRPGTDTQYF
TRBV11-2,14,-,-,TRBJ1-6,TGTGCCAGCAGCTTAGGTTTGCAGAATTCACCCCTCCACTTT,CASSLGLQNSPLHF
TRBV3-1,14,-,TRBD1,TRBJ2-7,TGTGCCAGCAGCCAAGGCGCAGGGGGCTACGAGCAGTACTTC,CASSQGAGGYEQYF
TRBV28,13,-,TRBD2,TRBJ2-3,TGTGCCATCAAAGCGGGGCACACAGATACGCAGTATTTT,CAIKAGHTDTQYF
TRBV9,16,few,TRBD2,TRBJ2-1,TGTGCCAGCAGCCCCCAGGGGACTAGCGGGGCCAATGAGCAGTTCTTC,CASSPQGTSGANEQFF
TRBV3-1,14,-,-,TRBJ2-3,TGTGCCAGCAGCGTAGCGGTGAGCACAGATACGCAGTATTTT,CASSVAVSTDTQYF
TRBV7-8,14,many,-,TRBJ1-2,TGTGCCAGCAGCCTACAGGGTTTGAACTATGGCTACACCTTC,CASSLQGLNYGYTF
TRBV5-1,14,few,-,TRBJ2-1,TGCGCCAGCAGCTTGGCCTCTGGGGGCAATGCGCAGTTCTTC,CASSLASGGNAQFF
TRBV4-2,15,many,-,TRBJ1-2,TGTGCCAGCAGCCGAGAACTGGGGACATTTAGTGGCTACACCTTC,CASSRELGTFSGYTF
TRBV4-3,15,-,TRBD1,TRBJ2-1,TGCGCCAGCAGCCAAGATAGGACAGGGTACAATGTGCAGTTCTTC,CASSQDRTGYNVQFF
TRBV7-2,16,few,-,TRBJ2-1,TGTGCCAGCAGCCTAAGGCAGGGTAGACCCTACAATGAGCAGTTCTTC,CASSLRQGRPYNEQFF
TRBV28,18,-,-,TRBJ1-4,TGTGCCAGCAGAAGAAGCGGGAGCCGGACGATGACGAATGAAAAACTGTTTTTT,CASRRSGSRTMTNEKLFF
TRBV7-2,15,few,-,TRBJ2-3,TGTGCCAGCGAAGGTGGCGGCGTTAGCACAGATACGCAGTATTTT,CASEGGGVSTDTQYF
TRBV20-1,14,-,-,TRBJ2-4,TGCAGTGCTAGCCCGGGACGCCGAGCCGACATTCAGTACTTC,CSASPGRRADIQYF
TRBV4-3,18,-,-,TRBJ2-2,TGCGCCAGCAGCCTAAGCCAAGCGGGGACACTATCCACCGGGGAGCTGTTTTTT,CASSLSQAGTLSTGELFF
TRBV7-9,15,many,-,TRBJ1-2,TGTGCCAGCAGCCCGGAGAGGGGAAGGGTCTATGGCTACACCTTC,CASSPERGRVYGYTF
TRBV29-1,13,-,TRBD2,TRBJ2-5,TGCAGCGTTGGTGGTAGCGGGCGCGAGACCCAGTACTTC,CSVGGSGRETQYF
TRBV14,15,few,TRBD2,TRBJ2-7,TGTGCCAGCAGCCCCCGAGGACTAGCGGGGTCTGGGCAGTACTTC,CASSPRGLAGSGQYF
TRBV20-1,13,-,-,TRBJ1-1,TGCAGTGCTAAGAGTTTAAGGAACACTGAAGCTTTCTTT,CSAKSLRNTEAFF
TRBV7-6,16,-,TRBD1,TRBJ1-4,TGTGCCAGCAGCCGGACAGGGGTAACGACTAATGAAAAACTGTTTTTT,CASSRTGVTTNEKLFF
TRBV6-2/TRBV6-3,17,few,TRBD1,TRBJ2-7,TGTGCCAGCAGTTATCGCTCTGCGGGACAGGGCCCCTACGAGCAGTACTTC,CASSYRSAGQGPYEQYF